Below are 8 T cell receptor beta chains sequenced from a single sample in a study of blood T cell repertoires in COVID-19. Profiling relied on immunoSEQ multiplex PCR, and the TCRdb table lists in-frame clones only, not all of them. The sample has 150,000 to 200,000 clones, approximately 80% seen once. Sequencing was done on a sample of peripheral blood. These receptors all stem from a man aged 55 to 70 with acute or convalescent COVID-19.

V and J are TRBV7-8 and TRBJ2-7; D might be TRBD1 (6 bases). The CDR3 is 14 residues long. Per the germline V gene, CDR1 is SGHVS and CDR2 is FQNEAQ. Trimming removed 2 bases at V and 2 bases at J, with 10 bases between. The CDR3 protein is CASSLIGGPYEQYF. CDR3 sequence (DNA): TGTGCCAGCAGCTTAATAGGGGGTCCCTACGAGCAGTACTTC. Full variable domain (missing parts from reference TRBV7-8 and TRBJ2-7): GAGVSQSPRYKVAKRGQDVALRCDPISGHVSLFWYQQALGQGPEFLTYFQNEAQLDKSGLPSDRFFAERPEGSVSTLKIQRTQQEDSAVYLCASSLIGGPYEQYFGPGTRLTVT.

The rearrangement links TRBV3-1 (or the pseudogene TRBV3-2) to TRBJ1-3; TRBD1 agrees at 8 bases. The germline V gene encodes CDR1 LGHDT and CDR2 YNNKEL (reference sequence). V lost 1 base to trimming and J lost 4 bases; unmatched junction nucleotides: 3. The CDR3 has 15 residues. CDR3 residues: CASSQGTGWGNTIYF. CDR3 nucleotides: TGTGCCAGCAGCCAAGGGACAGGGTGGGGAAACACCATATATTTT.

The sample holds a few counts of this clone. This sample includes further DNA sequences coding for the same CDR3. The gene calls are TRBV29-1 and TRBJ2-7; perhaps TRBD1 as D (6 bases). CDR1 and CDR2 from the germline V gene are SQVTM and ANQGSEA. This CDR3 region has 14 residues. Trimming took 4 bases from V and 5 from J, leaving 18 bases between them. Here the CDR3 reads CSVVRQGKRNEQYF. Written as DNA, the CDR3 is TGCAGCGTTGTACGCCAGGGGAAGCGAAACGAGCAGTACTTC.

The rearrangement uses TRBV28 and TRBJ1-4, with TRBD1 matching over 10 bases. This CDR3 contains 16 residues. The J segment lost 4 bases and the V segment lost 6 bases, leaving 8 bases of the junction unmatched. Germline assignment: CDR1 MDHEN and CDR2 SYDVKM. The CDR3, as DNA: TGTGCCAGCAGCCGCTCCGGGACAGGGGATAATGAAAAACTGTTTTTT. It translates to CASSRSGTGDNEKLFF.

This clone was detected only a few times. The J gene is TRBJ2-7, the V gene TRBV7-9; 7 bases agree with TRBD1. Germline V gene lookup returns CDR1 SEHNR and CDR2 FQNEAQ (reference sequence). Germline trimming cut 5 bases from V and 10 bases from J; bases unmatched to any gene: 17. The CDR3 runs to 15 residues. The CDR3 region is CASSHRQGPSQVQYF. CDR3 nucleotides: TGTGCCAGCAGCCACCGACAGGGACCATCTCAAGTCCAGTACTTC.

The genes are TRBV27 and TRBJ1-5; 8 positions match TRBD1. The V gene end was trimmed by 5 bases and the J gene end by 6 bases; junction bases not matched to a gene: 9. Germline assignment: CDR1 MNHEY and CDR2 SMNVEV (reference sequence). This CDR3 contains 15 residues. The CDR3 DNA follows: TGTGCCAGCAGTGCCACAGGGGGGGTTAGTCAGCCCCAGCATTTT. It encodes CASSATGGVSQPQHF.

V and J are TRBV7-8 and TRBJ2-3, with D possibly matching TRBD1 (6 bases). Germline CDR1 reads SGHVS; CDR2 reads FQNEAQ. The CDR3 covers 14 residues. V lost 5 bases, J lost 3 bases, and 12 bases lay in between. The chain's CDR3 is CASSASRGTDTQYF. CDR3 DNA: TGTGCCAGCAGCGCCTCCAGGGGTACAGATACGCAGTATTTT.

This chain connects TRBV7-9 to TRBJ1-5; TRBD1 matches 7 bases. The CDR3 loop spans 15 amino acids. The germline CDR1 and CDR2 sequences are SEHNR and FQNEAQ (reference sequence). V gave up 1 base and J gave up 0 bases; unmatched junction bases: 0. CDR3 nucleotides: TGTGCCAGCAGCTTAGGGACAGGTAGCAATCAGCCCCAGCATTTT. Translation: CASSLGTGSNQPQHF.